Below, 22 T cell receptor beta chains from the same sample are listed, as sequenced in a study of shared clonotypes between healthy human individuals. Assay used: immunoSEQ multiplex PCR; TCRdb lists only in-frame clones, some missing. The sample lists about 2.4 million clones, approximately 93% occurring once. Sequencing was done on a sample of naive CD4+ T cells from PBMCs. This sample's subset: CD45RA+ positively selected. These receptors were collected from a young man in good health. Some clones in this sample may be carry-over from other donors' samples.

This rearrangement joins TRBV10-1 to TRBJ2-2; D is ambiguous. CDR3 length: 13 residues. The germline V gene encodes CDR1 WNHNN and CDR2 SYGVQD (reference sequence). Trimming removed 4 bases from V and 2 bases from J, with 5 bases in between. In nucleotides, the CDR3 is TGCGCCAGCAGTGCGAGTAACACCGGGGAGCTGTTTTTT. Protein sequence: CASSASNTGELFF.

This chain uses TRBV4-2 with TRBJ1-2; no reliable D call. The germline gives CDR1 LGHNA, CDR2 YNFKEQ. V was pared by 0 bases and J by 4 bases, with 9 bases between. The CDR3 spans 14 residues. For the CDR3, the DNA is TGTGCCAGCAGCCAAGACAGGAACTTCTATGGCTACACCTTC. This encodes CASSQDRNFYGYTF.

The chain recombines TRBV12-2 with TRBJ2-4; the table's D call, TRBD2, was not checked against the DNA. TRBV12-2 is reported as a pseudogene. This CDR3 spans 20 amino acids. The chain's CDR3 is CASRLGPPSEVRLAKNIQYF. The CDR3 nucleotides read TGTGCAAGTCGCTTAGGCCCTCCTAGCGAGGTACGACTAGCCAAAAACATTCAGTACTTC.

The chain employs TRBV6-6 and TRBJ2-5, with D possibly being TRBD1 or TRBD2 (5 bases each). Germline-derived CDR1 and CDR2 are MNHNY and SVGAGI (reference sequence). Trimming removed 5 bases from V and 5 bases from J, with 21 bases in between. The CDR3 runs 16 residues. CDR3 protein: CASSRSRQGVSETQYF. In nucleotides, the CDR3 is TGTGCCAGCAGTCGCTCGAGGCAGGGAGTATCTGAGACCCAGTACTTC.

The CDR3: CASSVETPLQETQYF. Here the CDR3 DNA reads TGTGCCAGCAGCGTAGAGACACCTCTCCAAGAGACCCAGTACTTC. This chain uses TRBV6-6 with TRBJ2-5; no definite D call. The ends were cut back, 6 bases at V and 1 base at J, with 15 bases in the middle. Germline lookup yields CDR1 MNHNY and CDR2 SVGAGI (reference sequence). The CDR3 spans 15 residues.

The chain recombines TRBV2 with TRBJ2-5, with D possibly being TRBD1 or TRBD2 (5 bases each). V lost 5 bases, J lost 1 base, and 14 bases lay in between. This CDR3 is 15 amino acids long. CDR1 and CDR2 from the germline V gene are SNHLY and FYNNEI. DNA for the CDR3: TGTGCCAGCAGTCTTTACGGGGCAGCCCAAGAGACCCAGTACTTC. Its protein product is CASSLYGAAQETQYF.

This rearrangement joins TRBV7-9 to TRBJ2-7, with D perhaps TRBD1 (7 bases). Germline V gene lookup returns CDR1 SEHNR and CDR2 FQNEAQ (reference sequence). Trimming cost V 2 bases and J 3 bases, with 11 bases left between them. The CDR3 has 14 residues. The CDR3 region is CASSLSRGVYEQYF. The DNA for the CDR3 is TGTGCCAGCAGCTTAAGCAGGGGGGTCTACGAGCAGTACTTC.

In the case of this clone: This specimen includes other DNA sequences encoding the same CDR3. The chain combines TRBV18 with TRBJ2-2, with D hard to call. Trimming cost V 3 bases and J 1 base, with 3 bases left between them. The CDR3 runs 13 residues. Germline V gives CDR1 KGHSH, CDR2 LQKENI. CDR3 nucleotide sequence: TGTGCCAGCTCACCGGGGAACACCGGGGAGCTGTTTTTT. This encodes CASSPGNTGELFF.

This chain joins TRBV5-1 and TRBJ1-1, with a possible D match to TRBD1 (5 bases). There are 16 residues in the CDR3. Germline V lookup: CDR1 SGHRS, CDR2 YFSETQ. V lost 0 bases to trimming and J lost 6 bases, with 18 bases between them. CDR3 sequence: CASSLEGQGKIAEAFF. The CDR3 bases are TGCGCCAGCAGCTTGGAAGGTCAGGGCAAAATCGCTGAAGCTTTCTTT.

The V call is TRBV27, the J call TRBJ2-7, with 7 bases matching TRBD1. This CDR3 spans 17 amino acids. V trimming: 0 bases; J trimming: 6 bases; junction bases outside the gene matches: 14. Germline CDR1 is MNHEY and CDR2 is SMNVEV (reference sequence). The DNA for the CDR3 is TGTGCCAGCAGTTTATCTCCCGGGGCAGGGGGTAAGGGCGAGCAGTACTTC. Its translation: CASSLSPGAGGKGEQYF.

The chain carries TRBV28 and TRBJ2-5, with D perhaps TRBD1 (6 bases). The germline CDR1 and CDR2 sequences are MDHEN and SYDVKM. V gave up 5 bases and J gave up 2 bases, with 15 bases separating them. This CDR3 region has 15 residues. CDR3 amino acids: CASSETQGPQETQYF. The CDR3 region has the DNA TGTGCCAGCAGTGAGACGCAGGGGCCACAAGAGACCCAGTACTTC.

This sequence joins TRBV7-2 and TRBJ2-3; no reliable D call. CDR3 length equals 12 residues. V was pared by 5 bases and J by 7 bases, with 10 bases between. In germline, CDR1 is SGHTA, CDR2 FQGNSA. This chain's CDR3 is CASSPLKHTQYF. The DNA of the CDR3 is TGTGCCAGCAGCCCCCTCAAGCATACGCAGTATTTT.

The gene calls are TRBV11-3 and TRBJ2-7; tentative D call: TRBD1 (5 bases). Germline CDR1 is SGHNT and CDR2 is YENEEA. The CDR3 runs to 13 residues. V was shortened by 7 bases and J by 2 bases, with 12 bases between the two germline ends. The CDR3 nucleotides read TGTGCCAGCACCTTCAGGGAAACCTACGAGCAGTACTTC. This gives the protein CASTFRETYEQYF.

The V call is TRBV5-1, the J call TRBJ1-2; 8 positions agree with TRBD1. V dropped 4 bases and J dropped 5; count of bases not matched to a gene: 7. CDR1 is SGHRS and CDR2 is YFSETQ in the germline V gene. The CDR3 contains 14 residues. CDR3 nucleotides: TGCGCCAGCAGCATAGGACAGGGCCGGTATGGCTACACCTTC. Translated, it gives CASSIGQGRYGYTF.

This chain uses TRBV7-2 with TRBJ2-7, with TRBD2 matching 7 bases. The CDR3 runs to 19 residues. After removal of 2 bases from V and 5 bases from J, the junction contained 21 bases not matched to a gene. The germline V gene has CDR1 SGHTA and CDR2 FQGNSA. CDR3 loop: CASSLYRGGREFRLNEQYF. The CDR3 coding sequence is TGTGCCAGCAGCTTATACCGTGGAGGGAGGGAGTTTCGTCTGAACGAGCAGTACTTC.

V gene TRBV4-3 combines with J gene TRBJ2-3, with D unresolved. The V and J ends lost 0 bases and 8 bases respectively, with 6 bases between them. This CDR3 contains 12 residues. The germline V gene has CDR1 LGHNA and CDR2 YSLEER. CDR3 sequence (DNA): TGCGCCAGCAGCCAAGAGCCAGGTACGCAGTATTTT. Its translation: CASSQEPGTQYF.

Only one count was recorded for this clone. This rearrangement joins TRBV19 to TRBJ2-6, with 8 nucleotides matching TRBD1. There are 17 residues in the CDR3. Germline values: CDR1 LNHDA, CDR2 SQIVND (reference sequence). V dropped 5 bases and J dropped 0; count of bases not matched to a gene: 6. CDR3 region: CASSGQGPSSGANVLTF. The CDR3 nucleotides are TGTGCCAGTAGTGGACAGGGCCCGTCCTCTGGGGCCAACGTCCTGACTTTC.

V and J are TRBV14 and TRBJ2-1; D gene ambiguous. V shed 4 bases and J shed 6 bases, with 10 bases lying between them. There are 13 residues in the CDR3. From germline, CDR1 is SGHDN and CDR2 FVKESK. Written as DNA, the CDR3 is TGTGCCAGCAGCCTGCGACGGGTCAATGAGCAGTTCTTC. As protein: CASSLRRVNEQFF.

V usage is TRBV7-8 and J usage is TRBJ2-3; 15 nucleotides align to TRBD2. V lost 5 bases to trimming and J lost 3 bases; unmatched junction nucleotides: 3. This CDR3 has 16 residues. Germline-derived CDR1 and CDR2 are SGHVS and FQNEAQ. The CDR3 loop is CASSGTSGRKTDTQYF. DNA of the CDR3: TGTGCCAGCAGCGGGACTAGCGGGAGGAAGACAGATACGCAGTATTTT.

The J gene is TRBJ2-3, the V gene TRBV6-5; the match to TRBD1 covers 8 bases. V was clipped by 8 bases and J by 2 bases; unmatched bases: 3. The CDR3 covers 13 residues. The V gene's germline CDR1 is MNHEY and CDR2 SVGAGI. The CDR3 is CASRDRPTDTQYF. The CDR3 DNA is TGTGCCAGCCGGGACAGGCCCACAGATACGCAGTATTTT.

Notes on this clone: At the DNA level, this CDR3 is encoded by other sequences in the same sample as well. The chain recombines TRBV7-2 with TRBJ2-3; 8 bases align to TRBD1. CDR1 SGHTA and CDR2 FQGNSA come from the germline V gene. The ends lost 5 bases at V and 1 base at J; junction bases unmatched: 5. This CDR3 has 15 amino acids. The CDR3 DNA follows: TGTGCCAGCAGCCCCGCGGACAGGGGCACAGATACGCAGTATTTT. Its protein is CASSPADRGTDTQYF.

Here the CDR3 reads CASSLGVKNHEQFF. In nucleotides, the CDR3 is TGCGCCAGCAGCTTGGGGGTTAAAAACCATGAGCAGTTCTTC. The chain combines TRBV5-1 with TRBJ2-1; unclear D gene. CDR1 SGHRS and CDR2 YFSETQ come from the germline V gene. This CDR3 has 14 residues. Between the trimmed V and J ends, which lost 0 bases and 8 bases, there was a span of 12 bases. Complete variable domain (other parts from reference TRBV5-1 and TRBJ2-1): KAGVTQTPRYLIKTRGQQVTLSCSPISGHRSVSWYQQTPGQGLQFLFEYFSETQRNKGNFPGRFSGRQFSNSRSEMNVSTLELGDSALYLCASSLGVKNHEQFFGPGTRLTVL.